The 24 T cell receptor beta chains given below trace back to one sample, sequenced in a study of cytomegalovirus exposure and HLA in healthy donors (dated by TCRdb to the late 2010s). Library preparation employed the immunoSEQ multiplex PCR assay. For the multiplex PCR, a mixture combining 60 forward primers for TCR Vbeta segments and 13 reverse primers for TCR Jbeta segments was used. TCRdb mirrors the immuneACCESS table, restricted to in-frame sequences. Some clones are absent from its copies; in checked studies, under half trace to an unresolved V gene, and the reason for the others is unknown. The sample contains about 150,000 clones, 9.7% of them found a single time. Approximately 1.7% of the sample comes from the top ten. Sequenced sample: PBMCs. The receptor source for this set is a man in his forties or fifties in good health and CMV-seronegative.

About this clone: This may be a read error, as it is one base from a much larger clone. This chain connects TRBV4-1 to TRBJ1-2; D not resolved. CDR1 is MGHRA and CDR2 is YSYEKL in the germline V gene. Trimming shortened V by 1 base and J by 4 bases, and 13 bases separated the two germline ends. The CDR3 sequence is 15 residues long. The CDR3 region has the DNA TGCGCCAGCAGCCAAGGTGAGGGAGGGAGCTATGGCTACACCTTC. It yields the protein CASSQGEGGSYGYTF.

This sequence joins TRBV2 and TRBJ1-5, with 7 bases identical to TRBD1. The CDR3 length is 15 residues. Germline loops: CDR1 SNHLY, CDR2 FYNNEI. The J segment lost 0 bases and the V segment lost 6 bases, leaving 5 bases of the junction unmatched. CDR3 sequence reads: CASSYGQVSNQPQHF. Here the CDR3 DNA reads TGTGCCAGCAGCTATGGACAGGTTAGCAATCAGCCCCAGCATTTT. Complete variable domain (other parts from reference TRBV2 and TRBJ1-5): EPEVTQTPSHQVTQMGQEVILRCVPISNHLYFYWYRQILGQKVEFLVSFYNNEISEKSEIFDDQFSVERPDGSNFTLKIRSTKLEDSAMYFCASSYGQVSNQPQHFGDGTRLSIL.

The chain has TRBV5-1 and TRBJ2-7; TRBD2 might be the D (5 bases). V was pared by 4 bases and J by 3 bases, with 14 bases between. CDR1 is SGHRS and CDR2 is YFSETQ in the germline V gene. This CDR3 is built from 14 residues. CDR3 sequence reads: CASSVTRGVYEQYF. CDR3 sequence (DNA): TGCGCCAGCAGCGTGACCCGGGGAGTCTACGAGCAGTACTTC. Drawing the rest from reference TRBV5-1 and TRBJ2-7, the complete variable domain is KAGVTQTPRYLIKTRGQQVTLSCSPISGHRSVSWYQQTPGQGLQFLFEYFSETQRNKGNFPGRFSGRQFSNSRSEMNVSTLELGDSALYLCASSVTRGVYEQYFGPGTRLTVT.

In this sample, this clone turned up a few times. This chain joins TRBV6-4 and TRBJ2-3; the match to TRBD2 covers 13 bases. Germline assignment: CDR1 MRHNA and CDR2 SNTAGT. V shed 5 bases and J 6 bases; nucleotides not matched to a gene: 5. This CDR3 comprises 15 residues. CDR3 in amino acids: CASSSTSGGRDTQYF. DNA of the CDR3: TGTGCCAGCAGTTCGACTAGCGGGGGGCGGGATACGCAGTATTTT.

This chain connects TRBV19 to TRBJ1-6; a possible D gene is TRBD1 (5 bases). The germline V gene has CDR1 LNHDA and CDR2 SQIVND (reference sequence). The germline V and J ends were trimmed by 7 bases and 9 bases, with 13 bases remaining between them. The CDR3 spans 13 residues. The CDR3 coding sequence is TGTGCCAGTACGCGGGGGATGGCTTCACCCCTCCACTTT. Its translation is CASTRGMASPLHF. Using reference TRBV19 and TRBJ1-6 for the parts outside the CDR3, the full variable domain is DGGITQSPKYLFRKEGQNVTLSCEQNLNHDAMYWYRQDPGQGLRLIYYSQIVNDFQKGDIAEGYSVSREKKESFPLTVTSAQKNPTAFYLCASTRGMASPLHFGNGTRLTVT.

The chain combines TRBV18 with TRBJ2-7; 10 nucleotides align to TRBD1. The CDR3 is 16 residues long. Germline CDR1 is KGHSH and CDR2 is LQKENI. V lost 6 bases to trimming and J lost 1 base; unmatched junction nucleotides: 9. The CDR3 protein is CASSLRGQGRSYEQYF. In DNA, the CDR3 is TGTGCCAGCTCCCTTCGGGGACAGGGGCGATCCTACGAGCAGTACTTC.

The V gene is TRBV2, the J gene TRBJ1-5; TRBD1 is a possible D gene (6 bases). The CDR3 consists of 14 residues. Deletions cut 7 bases from V and 2 bases from J, with 12 bases between. Germline values: CDR1 SNHLY, CDR2 FYNNEI. The CDR3, as DNA: TGTGCCAGCACCCCTTACAGGGGCAATCAGCCCCAGCATTTT. As protein: CASTPYRGNQPQHF.

V and J are TRBV27 and TRBJ1-2; perhaps TRBD1 as D (6 bases). The V gene lost 5 bases and the J gene lost 7 bases, with 20 bases spanning the gap. Germline-derived CDR1 and CDR2 are MNHEY and SMNVEV (reference sequence). The CDR3 runs to 15 residues. In DNA, the CDR3 is TGTGCCAGCAGTAATCGACAGGCGAGAGAGGGTGGCTACACCTTC. Translating it yields CASSNRQAREGGYTF.

In its sample, this clone was seen a few times. The chain is built from TRBV5-1 and TRBJ2-5; tentative D call: TRBD2 (5 bases). The CDR3 extends over 14 amino acids. Trimming pared 4 bases from V and 0 bases from J, leaving 10 bases between. Germline V gene sequence: CDR1 SGHRS, CDR2 YFSETQ. As DNA, the CDR3 is TGCGCCAGCAGCCCGAGGGCGTACCAAGAGACCCAGTACTTC. Translation gives CASSPRAYQETQYF. Full variable domain (remainder filled in from reference TRBV5-1 and TRBJ2-5): KAGVTQTPRYLIKTRGQQVTLSCSPISGHRSVSWYQQTPGQGLQFLFEYFSETQRNKGNFPGRFSGRQFSNSRSEMNVSTLELGDSALYLCASSPRAYQETQYFGPGTRLLVL.

This clone was seen a handful of times. V is TRBV28 and J is TRBJ1-2; 8 nucleotides line up with TRBD1. The V and J ends lost 8 bases and 4 bases, in that order; junction bases with no gene match: 15. The CDR3 runs to 16 residues. Per germline, CDR1 MDHEN and CDR2 SYDVKM. In DNA form, the CDR3 reads TGTGCCAGCCTTACGGGTTATGGACAGGGCCCCTATGGCTACACCTTC. Amino acid sequence: CASLTGYGQGPYGYTF.

Only a few counts were recorded for this clone. The chain is built from TRBV25-1 and TRBJ1-1; D might be TRBD1 (5 bases). There are 15 residues in the CDR3. V lost 7 bases to trimming and J lost 1 base, with 16 bases between them. The V gene's germline CDR1 is MGHDK and CDR2 SYGVNS. CDR3 sequence: CASTSAGLRNTEAFF. Written as DNA, the CDR3 is TGTGCCAGCACTTCGGCGGGACTCAGGAACACTGAAGCTTTCTTT.

This clone appeared a few times. The junction differs from germline at one of its ends, possibly a read error. This chain uses TRBV6-1 with TRBJ2-3, with 11 nucleotides matching TRBD1. The CDR3 has 13 residues. Germline V gene data show CDR1 as MNHNS and CDR2 as SASEGT. In DNA, the CDR3 is TGTGCCTGCAGGGACAGGGGGAGGGATACGCAGTATTTT. It encodes CACRDRGRDTQYF.

This clone was counted a few times. The gene calls are TRBV19 and TRBJ1-1; 7 positions agree with TRBD1. Losses at the gene ends were 9 bases for V and 3 bases for J; bases not matched to a gene: 16. The length of the CDR3 is 16 residues. Germline V lookup: CDR1 LNHDA, CDR2 SQIVND (reference sequence). CDR3 sequence: CASQNPRGVVDTEAFF. DNA for the CDR3: TGTGCCAGCCAAAACCCCAGGGGGGTTGTGGACACTGAAGCTTTCTTT.

There are a few counts of this clone. CDR3 bases: TGTGCCAGCTCCGAGACGACAGTTAACTATGGCTACACCTTC. This codes for CASSETTVNYGYTF. The chain links TRBV7-8 to TRBJ1-2, with TRBD1 as a possible D gene (5 bases). Germline CDR1 is SGHVS and CDR2 is FQNEAQ. Trimming took 8 bases from V and 1 from J, leaving 14 bases between them. This CDR3 has 14 residues.

This clone was detected only a few times. This sample includes further DNA sequences coding for the same CDR3. This chain links TRBV7-9 with TRBJ2-7; 9 bases align to TRBD1. The CDR3 contains 15 residues. Looked up from germline, CDR1 is SEHNR and CDR2 is FQNEAQ (reference sequence). J gave up 3 bases and V 5 bases, and 8 bases lay outside the gene matches. CDR3 loop: CASSPDRGAYYEQYF. CDR3 DNA: TGTGCCAGCAGCCCGGACAGGGGCGCGTACTACGAGCAGTACTTC.

This clone was detected only a few times. V and J are TRBV6-5 and TRBJ2-7; 7 bases fit TRBD2. Germline V lookup: CDR1 MNHEY, CDR2 SVGAGI. The trim removed 6 bases at V and 6 bases at J, leaving 8 bases unmatched. The CDR3 spans 13 residues. CDR3 protein: CASSPGTISEQYF. The DNA for the CDR3 is TGTGCCAGCAGCCCCGGGACTATCAGCGAGCAGTACTTC.

This clone showed up just a few times. Other DNA sequences in the sample encode the same CDR3. This sequence joins TRBV30 and TRBJ1-4; TRBD1 matches 7 bases. Trimming at V came to 0 bases and at J to 4 bases, leaving 8 bases not matched to a gene. Germline V CDR1 and CDR2: GTSNPN, SVGIG (reference sequence). The CDR3 has 16 residues. The CDR3 here is CAWSVGQGDFNEKLFF. The CDR3 DNA reads TGTGCCTGGAGTGTAGGCCAGGGGGACTTTAATGAAAAACTGTTTTTT.

This clone was seen more than once but under ten times. The V gene is TRBV28, the J gene TRBJ2-2; TRBD2 is a possible D gene (5 bases). This CDR3 is 15 amino acids long. CDR1 is MDHEN and CDR2 is SYDVKM in the germline V gene. Trimming pared 6 bases from V and 0 bases from J, leaving 11 bases between. In DNA, the CDR3 is TGTGCCAGCAGGACCCCGGGAACGAACACCGGGGAGCTGTTTTTT. Protein product: CASRTPGTNTGELFF.

The J gene is TRBJ1-1, the V gene TRBV6-5; D call uncertain. Germline CDR1 reads MNHEY; CDR2 reads SVGAGI. V lost 4 bases and J lost 4, with 7 bases in between. The CDR3 extends over 12 amino acids. The CDR3 bases are TGTGCCAGCAGTTCCCCCGGCACTGAAGCTTTCTTT. Its translation: CASSSPGTEAFF.

The chain joins TRBV27 to TRBJ2-7, with a weak D call TRBD2 (6 bases). The CDR3 consists of 14 residues. Germline CDR1 and CDR2: MNHEY and SMNVEV (reference sequence). V dropped 2 bases and J dropped 6 bases, with 14 bases sitting between them. The CDR3 region has the DNA TGTGCCAGCAGTTTAGTTGGGAGGCACGCCGAGCAGTACTTC. Translating gives CASSLVGRHAEQYF.

CDR3 region: CAWSVQVHTEAFF. The CDR3 nucleotides read TGTGCCTGGAGTGTACAAGTTCACACTGAAGCTTTCTTT. The gene calls are TRBV30 and TRBJ1-1; D remains unclear. The CDR3 consists of 13 residues. The ends were cut back, 0 bases at V and 3 bases at J, with 8 bases in the middle. From germline, CDR1 is GTSNPN and CDR2 SVGIG (reference sequence).

The rearrangement uses TRBV5-1 and TRBJ1-2; D gene ambiguous. In germline, CDR1 is SGHRS, CDR2 YFSETQ. The germline V and J ends were trimmed by 7 bases and 1 base, with 11 bases remaining between them. The CDR3 is made up of 13 amino acids. CDR3 loop: CASGEGNNYGYTF. CDR3 DNA sequence: TGCGCCAGCGGGGAGGGCAATAACTATGGCTACACCTTC.

This clone was detected only a few times. The chain employs TRBV6-1 and TRBJ2-7, with 7 bases matching TRBD1. Germline CDR1 is MNHNS and CDR2 is SASEGT. With 6 bases clipped from V and 0 bases from J, the junction kept 8 bases outside the gene matches. This CDR3 region has 15 residues. The CDR3 nucleotides are TGTGCCAGCAGGACAGGGACCGCGAGCTCCTACGAGCAGTACTTC. Translating gives CASRTGTASSYEQYF.

This clone was recorded a few times. The chain couples TRBV6-6 to TRBJ2-5; 9 nucleotides line up with TRBD1. The CDR3 is 13 residues long. Germline lookup yields CDR1 MNHNY and CDR2 SVGAGI (reference sequence). Trimming removed 6 bases from V and 9 bases from J; junction bases left unmatched: 8. The CDR3 DNA reads as TGTGCCAGCAGGCCTGGGACAGGGAGGCCCCAGTACTTC. This codes for CASRPGTGRPQYF.